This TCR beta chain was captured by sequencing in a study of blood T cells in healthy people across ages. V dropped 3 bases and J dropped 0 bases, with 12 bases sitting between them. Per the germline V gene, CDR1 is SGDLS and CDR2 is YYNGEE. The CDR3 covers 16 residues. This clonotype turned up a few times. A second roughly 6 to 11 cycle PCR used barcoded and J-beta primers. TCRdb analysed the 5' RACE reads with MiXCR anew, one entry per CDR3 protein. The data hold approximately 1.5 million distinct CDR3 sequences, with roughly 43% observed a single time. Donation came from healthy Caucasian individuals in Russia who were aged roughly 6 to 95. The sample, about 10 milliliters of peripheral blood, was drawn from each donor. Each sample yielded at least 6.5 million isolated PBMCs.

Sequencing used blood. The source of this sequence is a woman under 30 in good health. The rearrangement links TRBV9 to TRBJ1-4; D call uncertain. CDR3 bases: TGTGCCAGCAGCGCCGGTTCACAGACAACTAATGAAAAACTGTTTTTT. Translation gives CASSAGSQTTNEKLFF.